These T cell receptor beta chains were read from a single sample in a study of shared clonotypes between healthy human individuals. TCRdb's copy holds only in-frame clones and misses some; the assay was immunoSEQ multiplex PCR. The sample has 950,000 to 1,200,000 clones; around 77% are singletons. Specimen: memory CD4+ T cells from PBMCs. Every receptor here comes from a man between 18 and 35 years old in good health. Some clones in this sample may be carry-over from other donors' samples. Both conserved end residues are part of each CDR3. The D gene is left open where the match is weak. Some rows have no size entry. The others give once, few or many, or a class for an expanded clone.

j_call v_call d_call clone_size cdr3_nt cdr3_aa
TRBJ2-1 TRBV28 . . TGTGCCAGCAACCCGGGACAAAGTAATGAGCAGTTCTTC CASNPGQSNEQFF
TRBJ2-1 TRBV5-1 TRBD1 . TGCGCCAGCAGCCCCCAGGACAGGAGTTACAATGAGCAGTTCTTC CASSPQDRSYNEQFF
TRBJ2-3 TRBV9 TRBD2 . TGTGCCAGCAGCGTAGACCCTAGCGGGAGCACAGATACGCAGTATTTT CASSVDPSGSTDTQYF
TRBJ1-2 TRBV10-2 TRBD1 . TGCGCCAGCAGTGACCCAGGGACAGGCAGGCCCTATGGCTACACCTTC CASSDPGTGRPYGYTF
TRBJ1-1 TRBV2 . . TGTGCCAGCAGTGGTAGTGGGAACACTGAAGCTTTCTTT CASSGSGNTEAFF
TRBJ2-2 TRBV5-1 TRBD2 . TGCGCCAGCAGCTTAATCGGGACTAGCGGGAGGGCGGACACCGGGGAGCTGTTTTTT CASSLIGTSGRADTGELFF
TRBJ1-5 TRBV28 . . TGTGCCAGCAGTTCACAGGGCCAGGGCAAACAGCCCCAGCATTTT CASSSQGQGKQPQHF
TRBJ1-1 TRBV7-2 . few TGTGCCAGCAGGAATGCTGGGGGGGCTTTCTTT CASRNAGGAFF
TRBJ1-5 TRBV2 . . TGTGCCAGCAGCGCAGAACATCAGCCCCAGCATTTT CASSAEHQPQHF
TRBJ1-2 TRBV9 TRBD1 . TGTGCCAGCAGCATACGACAGGGCTCGGGCTACACCTTC CASSIRQGSGYTF
TRBJ1-5 TRBV7-6 . . TGTGCCAGCAGCTTAGGCGGTCGCATTGGCAATCAGCCCCAGCATTTT CASSLGGRIGNQPQHF
TRBJ1-1 TRBV2 TRBD1 . TGTGCCAGCAGTTTGACAGGGAGGGACACTGAAGCTTTCTTT CASSLTGRDTEAFF
TRBJ2-2 TRBV23-1 . once TGCGCCAGCAGGGAAATACAGTATGCGAACACCGGGGAGCTGTTTTTT CASREIQYANTGELFF
TRBJ1-4 TRBV7-8 . . TGTGCCAGCAGCTTAGGGGGGGCCGGTGAAAAACTGTTTTTT CASSLGGAGEKLFF
TRBJ2-5 TRBV7-8 . few TGTGCCAGCAGCTTAGGAGGCAGGGGTGAGACCCAGTACTTC CASSLGGRGETQYF
TRBJ1-1 TRBV27 . many TGTGCCAGCAGTTCCCCGAACACTGAAGCTTTCTTT CASSSPNTEAFF
TRBJ2-5 TRBV5-4 . . TGTGCCAGCAGGGAGAGAACCGGTACCCAAGAGACCCAGTACTTC CASRERTGTQETQYF
TRBJ2-3 TRBV7-2 . . TGTGCCAGCAGCTTAGGTATTTACGGGATTCCGCCGGATACGCAGTATTTT CASSLGIYGIPPDTQYF
TRBJ2-6 TRBV27 . . TGTGCCAGCAGTCCGACCCTCTCTGGGGCCAACGTCCTGACTTTC CASSPTLSGANVLTF
TRBJ2-5 TRBV4-1 . . TGCGCCAGCAGCCAAGCAAAGCGGGCTGACCAAGAGACCCAGTACTTC CASSQAKRADQETQYF
TRBJ2-7 TRBV18 . . TGTGCCAGCTCTCTGGCCGCACGGAGTTACGAGCAGTACTTC CASSLAARSYEQYF
TRBJ2-7 TRBV5-1 . . TGCGCCAGCAGCTTGGACACGGAGCAGTACTTC CASSLDTEQYF